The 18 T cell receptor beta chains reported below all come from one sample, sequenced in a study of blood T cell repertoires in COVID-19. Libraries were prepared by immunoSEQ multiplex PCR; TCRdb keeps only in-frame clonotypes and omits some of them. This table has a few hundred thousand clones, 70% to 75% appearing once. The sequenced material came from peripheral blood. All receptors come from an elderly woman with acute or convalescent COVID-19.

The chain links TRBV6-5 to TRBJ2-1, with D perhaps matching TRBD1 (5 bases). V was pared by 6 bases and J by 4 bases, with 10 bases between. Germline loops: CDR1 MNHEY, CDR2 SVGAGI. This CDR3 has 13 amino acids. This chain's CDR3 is CASSYRQYNEQFF. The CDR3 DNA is TGTGCCAGCAGCTATCGACAGTACAATGAGCAGTTCTTC.

CDR3 in amino acids: CASEPGQGAPDTQYF. Written as DNA, the CDR3 is TGTGCCAGCGAACCGGGACAGGGGGCACCAGATACGCAGTATTTT. J is TRBJ2-3 and V is TRBV6-5; TRBD1 matches at 12 bases. Germline CDR1 is MNHEY and CDR2 is SVGAGI. The CDR3 has 15 amino acids. With V trimmed by 8 bases and J by 4 bases, 7 bases remained unmatched.

The CDR3 is CATRRGRSNTEAFF. The CDR3 DNA reads TGTGCCACCCGCAGGGGGCGAAGCAACACTGAAGCTTTCTTT. The V and J genes are TRBV7-2 and TRBJ1-1; 8 bases map to TRBD1. The V segment lost 10 bases and the J segment 2 bases; nucleotides outside the gene matches: 9. The CDR3 extends over 14 amino acids. Germline values: CDR1 SGHTA, CDR2 FQGNSA.

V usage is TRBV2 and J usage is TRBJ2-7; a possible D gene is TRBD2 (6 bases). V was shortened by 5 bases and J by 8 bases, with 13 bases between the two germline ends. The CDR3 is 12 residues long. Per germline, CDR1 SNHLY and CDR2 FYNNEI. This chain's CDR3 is CASSQGLGKQYF. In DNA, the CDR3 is TGTGCCAGCAGTCAGGGACTTGGCAAGCAGTACTTC. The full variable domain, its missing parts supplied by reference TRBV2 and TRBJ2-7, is EPEVTQTPSHQVTQMGQEVILRCVPISNHLYFYWYRQILGQKVEFLVSFYNNEISEKSEIFDDQFSVERPDGSNFTLKIRSTKLEDSAMYFCASSQGLGKQYFGPGTRLTVT.

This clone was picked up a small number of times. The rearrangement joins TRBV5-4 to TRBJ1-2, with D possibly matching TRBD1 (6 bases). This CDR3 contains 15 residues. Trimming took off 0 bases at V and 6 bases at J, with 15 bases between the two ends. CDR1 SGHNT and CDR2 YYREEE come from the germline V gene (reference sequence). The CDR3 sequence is CASSLAPTGLDGYTF. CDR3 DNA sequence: TGTGCCAGCAGCTTGGCCCCAACAGGGCTAGATGGCTACACCTTC. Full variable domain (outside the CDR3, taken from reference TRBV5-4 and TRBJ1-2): ETGVTQSPTHLIKTRGQQVTLRCSSQSGHNTVSWYQQALGQGPQFIFQYYREEENGRGNFPPRFSGLQFPNYSSELNVNALELDDSALYLCASSLAPTGLDGYTFGSGTRLTVV.

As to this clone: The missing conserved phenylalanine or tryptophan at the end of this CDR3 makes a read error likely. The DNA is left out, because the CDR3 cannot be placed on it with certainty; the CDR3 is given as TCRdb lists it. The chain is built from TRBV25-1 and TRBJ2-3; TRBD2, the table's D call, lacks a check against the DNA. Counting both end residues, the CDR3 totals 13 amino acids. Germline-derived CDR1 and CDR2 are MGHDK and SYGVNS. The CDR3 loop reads CASSDGTSGGAIC.

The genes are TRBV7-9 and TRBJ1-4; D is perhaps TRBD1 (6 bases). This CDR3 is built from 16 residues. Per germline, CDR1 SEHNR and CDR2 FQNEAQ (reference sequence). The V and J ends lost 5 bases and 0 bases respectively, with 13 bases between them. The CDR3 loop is CASSGGQTATNEKLFF. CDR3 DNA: TGTGCCAGCAGCGGAGGACAGACCGCAACTAATGAAAAACTGTTTTTT.

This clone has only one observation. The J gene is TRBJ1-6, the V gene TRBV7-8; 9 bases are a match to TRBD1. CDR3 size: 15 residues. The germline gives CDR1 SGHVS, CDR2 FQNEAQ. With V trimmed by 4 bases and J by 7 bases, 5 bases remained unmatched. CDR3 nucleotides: TGTGCCAGCAGCTCGGGACAGGGTGGGAATTCACCCCTCCACTTT. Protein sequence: CASSSGQGGNSPLHF. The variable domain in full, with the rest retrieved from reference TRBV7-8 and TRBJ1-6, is GAGVSQSPRYKVAKRGQDVALRCDPISGHVSLFWYQQALGQGPEFLTYFQNEAQLDKSGLPSDRFFAERPEGSVSTLKIQRTQQEDSAVYLCASSSGQGGNSPLHFGNGTRLTVT.

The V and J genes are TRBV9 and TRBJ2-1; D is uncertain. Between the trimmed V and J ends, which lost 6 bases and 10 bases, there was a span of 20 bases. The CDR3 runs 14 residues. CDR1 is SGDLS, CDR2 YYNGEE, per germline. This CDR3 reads CASTALLGAVEQFF. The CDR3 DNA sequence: TGTGCCAGCACCGCCCTTCTAGGTGCGGTCGAGCAGTTCTTC.

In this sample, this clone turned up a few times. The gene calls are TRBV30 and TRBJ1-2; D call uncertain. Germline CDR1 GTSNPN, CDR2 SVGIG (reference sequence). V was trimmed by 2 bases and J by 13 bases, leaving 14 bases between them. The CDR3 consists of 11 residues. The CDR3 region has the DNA TGTGCCTGGAGTTCCCCCTCGTCTCCCACCTTC. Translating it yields CAWSSPSSPTF.

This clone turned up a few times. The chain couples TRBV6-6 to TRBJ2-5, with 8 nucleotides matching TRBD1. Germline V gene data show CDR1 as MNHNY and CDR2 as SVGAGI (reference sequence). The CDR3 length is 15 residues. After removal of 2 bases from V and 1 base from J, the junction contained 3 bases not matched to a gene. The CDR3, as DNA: TGTGCCAGCAGTTACGGACAGGGTGGCCAAGAGACCCAGTACTTC. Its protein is CASSYGQGGQETQYF.

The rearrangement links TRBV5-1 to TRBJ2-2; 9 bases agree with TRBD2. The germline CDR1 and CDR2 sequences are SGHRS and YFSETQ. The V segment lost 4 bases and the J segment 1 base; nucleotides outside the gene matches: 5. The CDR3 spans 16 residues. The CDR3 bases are TGCGCCAGCAGCCCCGTACTAGCGGGGAACACCGGGGAGCTGTTTTTT. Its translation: CASSPVLAGNTGELFF. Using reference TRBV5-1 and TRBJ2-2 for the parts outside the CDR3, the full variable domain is KAGVTQTPRYLIKTRGQQVTLSCSPISGHRSVSWYQQTPGQGLQFLFEYFSETQRNKGNFPGRFSGRQFSNSRSEMNVSTLELGDSALYLCASSPVLAGNTGELFFGEGSRLTVL.

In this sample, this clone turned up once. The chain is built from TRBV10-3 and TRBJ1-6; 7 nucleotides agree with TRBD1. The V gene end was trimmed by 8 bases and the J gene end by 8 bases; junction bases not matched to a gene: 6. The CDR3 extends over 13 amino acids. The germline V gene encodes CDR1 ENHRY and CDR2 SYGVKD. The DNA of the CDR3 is TGTGCCATCGGGACAGCCTCTGATTCACCCCTCCACTTT. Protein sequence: CAIGTASDSPLHF.

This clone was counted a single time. CDR3 protein: CAWSVTRNTEAFF. In nucleotides, the CDR3 is TGTGCCTGGAGTGTAACACGTAACACTGAAGCTTTCTTT. V usage is TRBV30 and J usage is TRBJ1-1; no reliable D call. Germline-derived CDR1 and CDR2 are GTSNPN and SVGIG (reference sequence). CDR3 length equals 13 residues. Trimming stripped 0 bases from V and 2 bases from J, with 7 bases between. The variable domain in full, completed from reference TRBV30 and TRBJ1-1, reads SQTIHQWPATLVQPVGSPLSLECTVEGTSNPNLYWYRQAAGRGLQLLFYSVGIGQISSEVPQNLSASRPQDRQFILSSKKLLLSDSGFYLCAWSVTRNTEAFFGQGTRLTVV.

The chain's CDR3 is CASSFSGGNTGELFF. DNA of the CDR3: TGTGCCAGCAGCTTTAGCGGGGGGAACACCGGGGAGCTGTTTTTT. The chain couples TRBV5-4 to TRBJ2-2; 9 bases line up with TRBD2. Germline V gene data show CDR1 as SGHNT and CDR2 as YYREEE (reference sequence). J gave up 1 base and V 2 bases, and 0 bases lay outside the gene matches. The CDR3 totals 15 residues.

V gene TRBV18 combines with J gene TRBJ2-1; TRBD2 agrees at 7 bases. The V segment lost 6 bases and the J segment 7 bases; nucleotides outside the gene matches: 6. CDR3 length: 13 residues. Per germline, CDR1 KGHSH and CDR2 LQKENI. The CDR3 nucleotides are TGTGCCAGCTCCGACCAACTAGCGAATGAGCAGTTCTTC. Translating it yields CASSDQLANEQFF.

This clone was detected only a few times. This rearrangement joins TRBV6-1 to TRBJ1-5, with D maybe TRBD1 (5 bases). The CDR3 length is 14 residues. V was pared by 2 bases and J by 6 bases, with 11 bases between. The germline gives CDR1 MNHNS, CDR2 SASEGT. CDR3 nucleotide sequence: TGTGCCAGCAGTGAATACGGGGGACGTCAGCCCCAGCATTTT. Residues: CASSEYGGRQPQHF.

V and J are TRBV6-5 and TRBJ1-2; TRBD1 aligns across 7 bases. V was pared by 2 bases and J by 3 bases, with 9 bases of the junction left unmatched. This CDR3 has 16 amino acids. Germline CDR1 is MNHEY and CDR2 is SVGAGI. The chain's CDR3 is CASSYQQGIEYYGYTF. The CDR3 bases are TGTGCCAGCAGTTACCAACAGGGGATTGAGTACTATGGCTACACCTTC.